This T cell receptor beta chain was recovered during a study of blood T cell repertoires in COVID-19 (TCRdb year 2020). Regarding the study in general: The collaborator samples originated in the United States, Italy and Spain and spanned the acute and convalescent phases of COVID-19. The material from the prospective study consisted of cDNA or gDNA derived from T cells, B-cell-depleted T cells, or PBMCs. Deeply sampled blood TCRbeta repertoires from subjects exposed to, actively infected with, or recovered from COVID-19 were included in the dataset. The repertoires were released in a freely available public database meant as a resource for research on the immune response to SARS-CoV-2. Samples came from the ongoing ImmuneRACE study (first 160 participants) plus 1,254 subjects from 6 global collaborators. The sample metadata nearly always contained a de-identified subject ID, COVID-19 status, age in years and sex. HLA class I and class II types, where available, came from metadata supplied by the sample provider rather than from assay-based typing. The paper's findings and limits, for the study overall: Clinical and demographic metadata were provided uncurated, with the amount varying by source and participant.

Participants in the prospective study were aged about 18 to 100 years, lived in 20 to 30 United States geographic areas, and enrolled through a virtual design. In the prospective study, participants were assigned to cohorts based on the clinical history participants reported in a screening survey and a study questionnaire. Recovered participants in ImmuneRACE Cohort 3 were defined as having two consecutive negative NP/OP PCR tests, clearance from a healthcare professional, or resolution of symptoms. Mobile phlebotomists in the prospective study collected whole blood, serum and a nasopharyngeal or oropharyngeal swab from every participant. Over a 2-month period, participants in the prospective study had the option of providing additional blood draws and questionnaires. Blood samples from the prospective study were shipped frozen or at room temperature prior to DNA extraction. Turning to this clone: Its antigen remains undetermined. The sample holds no much larger clone one base away, and base qualities are not on file.

The immunoSEQ Assay, a bias-controlled multiplex PCR, was used to amplify TCRbeta CDR3 regions from genomic DNA. Under the source paper's analysis protocol: The number of nucleated cells in each sample was estimated by amplification of reference gene primers within the assay. To quantify the absolute abundance of each unique TCRbeta CDR3 rearrangement, sequence reads were collapsed and filtered. Productive Simpson clonality was computed per sample as the square root of Simpson's diversity index over productive rearrangements. What TCRdb holds here is the immuneACCESS table cut down to in-frame rearrangements. Part of the clones is not present; checked against another copy, under half of the missing clones reflect an unresolved V gene, and the others are unexplained. The V and J calls and clone size were taken over from that table, and D and trimming were inferred from the DNA. The sample table lists more than 300,000 clones, around 86% of them with a count of one. The ten largest clones take up about 4% of the sample.

From cysteine to phenylalanine, the CDR3 is 12 amino acids long. Only the CDR3 portion is preserved as DNA: 36 bases, with reading frame beginning at the first base. The germline V gene specifies WSHSY as CDR1 and SAAADI as CDR2. Trimmed from V: 8 bases; trimmed from J: 6 bases; junction bases lacking a gene match: 2. The receptor was isolated from a young man who had recovered from COVID-19. The material sequenced was PBMCs or T cells enriched from blood (not recorded which). The chain joins TRBV10-2 to TRBJ2-3, with 10 middle bases fitting TRBD2. Here is the DNA: TGCGCCAGCGAGGGACTAGCGGATACGCAGTATTTT. This translates into CASEGLADTQYF.